Each of the 2 T cell receptor beta chains below was sequenced from the same sample in a study of control samples from healthy donors and cancer patients. The assay was immunoSEQ multiplex PCR, and TCRdb's table has in-frame clones only and misses some. This table holds 100,000 to 150,000 clones, about 90% found once. The sample was blood. The receptors were gathered from a man aged 45 to 65 in good health.

This sequence joins TRBV7-9 and TRBJ2-6; D perhaps matches TRBD2 (6 bases). Germline CDR1 reads SEHNR; CDR2 reads FQNEAQ (reference sequence). CDR3 length equals 16 residues. Trimming shortened V by 1 base and J by 0 bases, and 7 bases separated the two germline ends. The CDR3 loop reads CASSLGGGSGANVLTF. DNA for the CDR3: TGTGCCAGCAGCTTAGGGGGAGGCTCTGGGGCCAACGTCCTGACTTTC.

The chain carries TRBV19 and TRBJ1-6, with TRBD1 matching over 7 bases. Germline V gene sequence: CDR1 LNHDA, CDR2 SQIVND (reference sequence). V dropped 5 bases and J dropped 0; count of bases not matched to a gene: 1. This CDR3 region has 15 residues. The CDR3 protein is CASSPGGSYNSPLHF. DNA of the CDR3: TGTGCCAGTAGTCCAGGGGGCTCCTATAATTCACCCCTCCACTTT.